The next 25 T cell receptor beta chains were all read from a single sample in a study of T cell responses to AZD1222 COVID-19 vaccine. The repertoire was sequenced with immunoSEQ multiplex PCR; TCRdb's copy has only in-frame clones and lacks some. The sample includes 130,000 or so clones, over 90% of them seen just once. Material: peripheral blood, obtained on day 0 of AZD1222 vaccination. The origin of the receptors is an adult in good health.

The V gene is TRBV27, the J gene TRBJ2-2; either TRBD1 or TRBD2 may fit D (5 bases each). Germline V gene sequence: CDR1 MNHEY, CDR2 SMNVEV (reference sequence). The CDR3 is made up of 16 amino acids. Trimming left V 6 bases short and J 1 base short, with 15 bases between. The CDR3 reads CASSLGVRKNTGELFF. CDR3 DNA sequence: TGTGCCAGCAGCCTGGGGGTTAGGAAGAACACCGGGGAGCTGTTTTTT.

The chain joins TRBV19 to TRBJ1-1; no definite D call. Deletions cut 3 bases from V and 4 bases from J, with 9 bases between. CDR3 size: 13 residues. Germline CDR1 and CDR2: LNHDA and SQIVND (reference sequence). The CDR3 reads CASSIGPFTEAFF. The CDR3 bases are TGTGCCAGTAGTATTGGGCCGTTCACTGAAGCTTTCTTT. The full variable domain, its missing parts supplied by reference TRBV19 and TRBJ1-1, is DGGITQSPKYLFRKEGQNVTLSCEQNLNHDAMYWYRQDPGQGLRLIYYSQIVNDFQKGDIAEGYSVSREKKESFPLTVTSAQKNPTAFYLCASSIGPFTEAFFGQGTRLTVV.

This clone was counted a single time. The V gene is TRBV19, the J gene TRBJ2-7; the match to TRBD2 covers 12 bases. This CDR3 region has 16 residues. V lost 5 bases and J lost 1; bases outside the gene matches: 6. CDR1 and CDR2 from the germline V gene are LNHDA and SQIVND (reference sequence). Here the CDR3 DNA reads TGTGCCAGTAGTCTCCGACTAGCGGGGGTTTCCTACGAGCAGTACTTC. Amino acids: CASSLRLAGVSYEQYF.

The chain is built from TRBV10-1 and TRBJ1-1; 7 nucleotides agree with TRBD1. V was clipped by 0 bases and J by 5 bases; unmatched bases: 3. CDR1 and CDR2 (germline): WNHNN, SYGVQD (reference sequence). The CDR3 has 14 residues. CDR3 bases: TGCGCCAGCAGTGAGTCATACAGGGGAACTGAAGCTTTCTTT. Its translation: CASSESYRGTEAFF.

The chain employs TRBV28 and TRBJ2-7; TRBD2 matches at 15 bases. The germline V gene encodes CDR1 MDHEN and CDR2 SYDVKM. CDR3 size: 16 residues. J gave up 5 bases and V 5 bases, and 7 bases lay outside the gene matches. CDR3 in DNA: TGTGCCAGCAGTGGGACTAGCGGGAGGACTAATGACGAGCAGTACTTC. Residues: CASSGTSGRTNDEQYF.

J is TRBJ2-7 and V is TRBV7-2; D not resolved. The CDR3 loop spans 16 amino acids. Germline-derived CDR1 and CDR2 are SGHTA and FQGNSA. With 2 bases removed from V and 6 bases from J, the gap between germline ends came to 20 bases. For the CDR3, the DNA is TGTGCCAGCAGCTTACTCCCAGATGGGTGGTCTACCGAGCAGTACTTC. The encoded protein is CASSLLPDGWSTEQYF.

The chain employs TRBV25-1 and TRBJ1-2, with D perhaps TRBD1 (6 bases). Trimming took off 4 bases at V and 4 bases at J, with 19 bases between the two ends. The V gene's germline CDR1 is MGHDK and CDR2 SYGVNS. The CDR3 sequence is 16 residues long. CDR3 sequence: CASSGRADGGGYGYTF. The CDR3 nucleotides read TGTGCCAGCAGTGGGAGGGCGGACGGAGGGGGCTATGGCTACACCTTC.

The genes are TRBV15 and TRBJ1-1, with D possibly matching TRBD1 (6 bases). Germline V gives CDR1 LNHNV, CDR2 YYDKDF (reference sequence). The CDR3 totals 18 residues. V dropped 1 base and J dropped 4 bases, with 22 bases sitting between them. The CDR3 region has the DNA TGTGCCACCAGCAGAGTTGCAGGGGAGAGCTGTCGCCGCACTGAAGCTTTCTTT. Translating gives CATSRVAGESCRRTEAFF.

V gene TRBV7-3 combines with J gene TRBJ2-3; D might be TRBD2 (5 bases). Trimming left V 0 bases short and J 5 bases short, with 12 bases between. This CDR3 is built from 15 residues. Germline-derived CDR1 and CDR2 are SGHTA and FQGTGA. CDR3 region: CASSLTARAGDTQYF. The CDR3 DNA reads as TGTGCCAGCAGCTTAACCGCTAGGGCGGGAGATACGCAGTATTTT.

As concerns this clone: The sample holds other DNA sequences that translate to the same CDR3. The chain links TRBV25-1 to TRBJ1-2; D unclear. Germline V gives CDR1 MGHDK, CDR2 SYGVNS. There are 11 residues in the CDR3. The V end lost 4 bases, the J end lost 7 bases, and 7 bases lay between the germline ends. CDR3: CASSVIGGYTF. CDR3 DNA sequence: TGTGCCAGCAGTGTGATTGGTGGCTACACCTTC.

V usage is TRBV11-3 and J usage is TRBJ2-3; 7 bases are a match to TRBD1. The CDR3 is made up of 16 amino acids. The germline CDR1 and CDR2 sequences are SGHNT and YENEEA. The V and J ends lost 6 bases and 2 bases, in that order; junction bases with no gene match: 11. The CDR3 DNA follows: TGTGCCAGCAGTCGTTTCGGGACAGCCCTCACAGATACGCAGTATTTT. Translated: CASSRFGTALTDTQYF. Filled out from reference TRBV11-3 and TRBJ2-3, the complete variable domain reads EAGVVQSPRYKIIEKKQPVAFWCNPISGHNTLYWYLQNLGQGPELLIRYENEEAVDDSQLPKDRFSAERLKGVDSTLKIQPAELGDSAVYLCASSRFGTALTDTQYFGPGTRLTVL.

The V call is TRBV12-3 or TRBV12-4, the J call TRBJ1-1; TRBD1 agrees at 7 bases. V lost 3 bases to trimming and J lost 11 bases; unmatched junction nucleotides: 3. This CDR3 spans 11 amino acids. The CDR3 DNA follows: TGTGCCAGCAGTTTGAGGGGGCCTGCTTTCTTT. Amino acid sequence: CASSLRGPAFF.

The CDR3 reads CASSQDGQGASRYGYTF. Written as DNA, the CDR3 is TGCGCCAGCAGCCAAGATGGGCAGGGGGCTTCTAGGTATGGCTACACCTTC. This chain uses TRBV4-1 with TRBJ1-2; the match to TRBD1 covers 8 bases. V gave up 0 bases and J gave up 5 bases; unmatched junction bases: 11. This CDR3 is 17 amino acids long. CDR1 is MGHRA and CDR2 is YSYEKL in the germline V gene.

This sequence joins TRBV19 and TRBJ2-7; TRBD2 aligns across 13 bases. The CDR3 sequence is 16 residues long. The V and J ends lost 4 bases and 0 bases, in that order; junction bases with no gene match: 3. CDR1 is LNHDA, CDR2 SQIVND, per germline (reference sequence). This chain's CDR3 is CASSRLAGGRSYEQYF. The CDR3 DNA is TGTGCCAGTAGTAGACTAGCGGGAGGACGCTCCTACGAGCAGTACTTC.

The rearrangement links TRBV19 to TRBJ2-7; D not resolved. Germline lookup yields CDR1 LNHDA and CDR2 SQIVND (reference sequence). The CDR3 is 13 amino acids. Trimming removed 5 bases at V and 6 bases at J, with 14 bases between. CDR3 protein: CASSSQAVGEQYF. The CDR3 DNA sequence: TGTGCCAGTAGTTCGCAGGCGGTCGGCGAGCAGTACTTC.

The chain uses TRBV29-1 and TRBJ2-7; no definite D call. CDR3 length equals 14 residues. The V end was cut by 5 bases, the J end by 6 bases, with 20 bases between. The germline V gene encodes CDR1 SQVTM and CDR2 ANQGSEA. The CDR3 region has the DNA TGCAGCGTTTATAGCCACGACCCCTTGGCCGAGCAGTACTTC. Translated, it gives CSVYSHDPLAEQYF.

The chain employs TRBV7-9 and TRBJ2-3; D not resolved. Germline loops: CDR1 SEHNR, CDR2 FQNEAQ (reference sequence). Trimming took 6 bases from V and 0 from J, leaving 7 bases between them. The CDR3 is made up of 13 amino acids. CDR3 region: CASSFWSTDTQYF. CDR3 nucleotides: TGTGCCAGCAGTTTCTGGAGCACAGATACGCAGTATTTT.

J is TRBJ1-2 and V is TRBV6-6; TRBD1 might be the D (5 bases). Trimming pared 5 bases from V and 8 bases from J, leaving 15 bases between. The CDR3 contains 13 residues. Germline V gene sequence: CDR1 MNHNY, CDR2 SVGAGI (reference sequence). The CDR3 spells CASSLTGVGGYTF. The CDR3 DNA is TGTGCCAGCAGTCTCACGGGGGTGGGAGGCTACACCTTC.

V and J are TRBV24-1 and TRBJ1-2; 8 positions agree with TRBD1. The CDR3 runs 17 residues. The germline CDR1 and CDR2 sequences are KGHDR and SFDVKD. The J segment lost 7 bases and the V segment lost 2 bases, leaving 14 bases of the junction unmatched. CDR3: CATSDSGEGRGRGGYTF. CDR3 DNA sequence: TGTGCCACCAGTGATTCGGGGGAAGGCAGGGGGCGTGGTGGCTACACCTTC.

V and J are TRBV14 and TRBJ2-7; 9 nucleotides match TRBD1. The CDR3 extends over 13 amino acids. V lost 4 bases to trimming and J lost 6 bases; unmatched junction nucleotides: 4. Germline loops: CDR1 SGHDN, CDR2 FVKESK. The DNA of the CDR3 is TGTGCCAGCAGCCGGGACAGGGTTGGCGAGCAGTACTTC. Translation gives CASSRDRVGEQYF.

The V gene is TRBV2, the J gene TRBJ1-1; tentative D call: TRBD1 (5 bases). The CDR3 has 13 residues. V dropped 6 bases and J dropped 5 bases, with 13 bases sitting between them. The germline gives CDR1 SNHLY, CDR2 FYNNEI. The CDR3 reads CASRPRVGTEAFF. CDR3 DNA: TGTGCCAGCAGGCCCAGGGTGGGTACTGAAGCTTTCTTT.

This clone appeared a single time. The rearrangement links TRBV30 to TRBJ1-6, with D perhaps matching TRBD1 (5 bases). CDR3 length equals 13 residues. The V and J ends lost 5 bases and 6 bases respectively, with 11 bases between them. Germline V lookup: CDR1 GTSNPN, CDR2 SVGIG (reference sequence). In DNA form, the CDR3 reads TGTGCCTGGGCTCAGGGTTCTAATTCACCCCTCCACTTT. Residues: CAWAQGSNSPLHF.

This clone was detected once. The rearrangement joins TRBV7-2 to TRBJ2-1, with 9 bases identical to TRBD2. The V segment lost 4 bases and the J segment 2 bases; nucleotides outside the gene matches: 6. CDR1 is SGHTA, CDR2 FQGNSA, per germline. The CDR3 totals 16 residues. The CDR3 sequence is CASSSTSGLPYNEQFF. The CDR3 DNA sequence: TGTGCCAGCAGCTCTACTAGCGGGTTACCCTACAATGAGCAGTTCTTC.

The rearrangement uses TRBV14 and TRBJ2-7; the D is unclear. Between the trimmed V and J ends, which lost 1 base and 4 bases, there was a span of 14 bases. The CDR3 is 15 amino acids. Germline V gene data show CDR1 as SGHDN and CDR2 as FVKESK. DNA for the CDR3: TGTGCCAGCAGCCAAGTTGGGCTAAACGAGTACGAGCAGTACTTC. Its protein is CASSQVGLNEYEQYF.

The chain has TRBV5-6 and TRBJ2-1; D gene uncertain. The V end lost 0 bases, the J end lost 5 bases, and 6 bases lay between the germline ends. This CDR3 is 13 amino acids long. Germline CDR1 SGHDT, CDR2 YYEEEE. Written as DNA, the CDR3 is TGTGCCAGCAGCTTGGATCCTGACAATGAGCAGTTCTTC. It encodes CASSLDPDNEQFF.